Listed below are T cell receptor beta chains from one sample, sequenced in a study of CD4 and CD8 cells across lung adenocarcinoma regions. A single record per CDR3 protein comes from TCRdb applying MiXCR to the PCR reads. The data hold approximately 11,000 distinct CDR3 sequences, with about 59% observed a single time. The material sequenced was CD8+ T cells from the margin of a lung tumor. The source of these receptors is a male donor with lung adenocarcinoma. The CD4 and CD8 labels of this study may be unreliable. Each CDR3 is given with its conserved first and last residue. The order of the fields is J gene, D gene, clone size, V gene, CDR3 protein, CDR3 DNA. A D gene is named only where the DNA matches it firmly. Clone size is given for some rows only: seen once, a few or many times, or a class if the clone is expanded.

J gene: TRBJ2-1
D gene: TRBD2
clone size: .
V gene: TRBV6-1
CDR3 protein: CASSLAGAAYNEQFF
CDR3 DNA: TGTGCCAGCAGTCTAGCGGGAGCAGCCTACAATGAGCAGTTCTTC

J gene: TRBJ2-1
D gene: .
clone size: once
V gene: TRBV12-3/TRBV12-4
CDR3 protein: CASSLWNLDELFF
CDR3 DNA: TGTGCCAGCAGTTTGTGGAATTTGGACGAGTTGTTCTTC

J gene: TRBJ2-3
D gene: .
clone size: .
V gene: TRBV14
CDR3 protein: CASSQGLVGRDTQYF
CDR3 DNA: TGTGCCAGCAGCCAAGGACTAGTCGGGCGAGATACGCAGTATTTT

J gene: TRBJ2-3
D gene: .
clone size: .
V gene: TRBV6-8
CDR3 protein: CRSRVVGGTDTQYF
CDR3 DNA: TGTCGCAGCAGGGTGGTGGGAGGCACAGATACGCAGTATTTT

J gene: TRBJ2-5
D gene: .
clone size: .
V gene: TRBV6-1
CDR3 protein: CASSETVGAGVETQYF
CDR3 DNA: TGTGCCAGCAGTGAGACGGTTGGGGCAGGGGTAGAGACCCAGTACTTC

J gene: TRBJ2-5
D gene: .
clone size: .
V gene: TRBV27
CDR3 protein: CASSYQETQYF
CDR3 DNA: TGTGCCAGCAGTTATCAAGAGACCCAGTACTTC

J gene: TRBJ2-1
D gene: .
clone size: .
V gene: TRBV7-2
CDR3 protein: CASSLVRGAEQFF
CDR3 DNA: TGTGCCAGCAGCTTAGTCCGGGGGGCTGAGCAGTTCTTC

J gene: TRBJ2-1
D gene: .
clone size: few
V gene: TRBV10-1
CDR3 protein: CASSSQPYNEQFF
CDR3 DNA: TGCGCCAGCAGCTCGCAGCCATACAATGAGCAGTTCTTC

J gene: TRBJ1-1
D gene: .
clone size: .
V gene: TRBV6-1
CDR3 protein: CASSDVGRNTEAFF
CDR3 DNA: TGTGCCAGCAGTGATGTAGGGAGGAACACTGAAGCTTTCTTT

J gene: TRBJ2-1
D gene: .
clone size: many
V gene: TRBV6-6
CDR3 protein: CASSSLDFHEQFF
CDR3 DNA: TGTGCCAGCAGTTCCCTAGACTTCCATGAGCAGTTCTTC

J gene: TRBJ2-5
D gene: TRBD1
clone size: .
V gene: TRBV27
CDR3 protein: CASSFGQASLEQYF
CDR3 DNA: TGTGCCAGCAGTTTTGGACAGGCGTCATTGGAGCAGTACTTC

J gene: TRBJ1-2
D gene: .
clone size: .
V gene: TRBV11-2
CDR3 protein: CASSPGRNYGYTF
CDR3 DNA: TGTGCCAGCAGCCCCGGACGGAACTATGGCTACACCTTC